A single sample is the source of the 7 T cell receptor beta chains below, sequenced in a study of T cell repertoires in cytomegalovirus infection. Antigens of these TCRs are unknown. TCRdb reprocessed the reads via MiXCR and lists one record per CDR3 protein. This table has about 900,000 distinct CDR3 sequences, more than 25% appearing once. The sample was cultured CD8+ T cells from PBMCs, taken from culture after CMV antigen stimulation. These receptors originate from a human donor in good health (CMV status not recorded). Some clones in this sample may be carry-over from other donors' samples.

The V and J genes are TRBV7-9 and TRBJ2-3; TRBD2 is a possible D gene (5 bases). The V gene's germline CDR1 is SEHNR and CDR2 FQNEAQ (reference sequence). This CDR3 is 15 amino acids long. V lost 5 bases and J 6 bases, leaving 18 bases between the germline ends. In DNA form, the CDR3 reads TGTGCCAGCAGCCATGGACTGGGAACGAGGGATACGCAGTATTTT. Protein: CASSHGLGTRDTQYF. The full variable domain, its missing parts supplied by reference TRBV7-9 and TRBJ2-3, is DTGVSQNPRHKITKRGQNVTFRCDPISEHNRLYWYRQTLGQGPEFLTYFQNEAQLEKSRLLSDRFSAERPKGSFSTLEIQRTEQGDSAMYLCASSHGLGTRDTQYFGPGTRLTVL.

This clonotype was picked up a small number of times. The gene calls are TRBV7-9 and TRBJ2-1; D not certain. The V end was cut by 5 bases, the J end by 6 bases, with 8 bases between. This CDR3 region has 12 residues. Germline V gene sequence: CDR1 SEHNR, CDR2 FQNEAQ (reference sequence). CDR3 amino acids: CASSTRPNEQFF. CDR3 coding DNA: TGTGCCAGCAGCACCCGACCCAATGAGCAGTTCTTC.

The chain has TRBV27 and TRBJ1-5, with D perhaps matching TRBD1 (6 bases). Germline V CDR1 and CDR2: MNHEY, SMNVEV (reference sequence). The CDR3 is 15 residues long. The V gene lost 7 bases and the J gene lost 3 bases, with 16 bases spanning the gap. In DNA, the CDR3 is TGTGCCAGCACACCGCCGGGGGGCCTCAATCAGCCCCAGCATTTT. It yields the protein CASTPPGGLNQPQHF.

Points on this clonotype: This could be a read error, since a much larger clone is one nucleotide away. This chain connects TRBV7-8 to TRBJ1-1, with 8 nucleotides matching TRBD1. V was clipped by 5 bases and J by 4 bases; unmatched bases: 12. The CDR3 totals 16 residues. Germline-derived CDR1 and CDR2 are SGHVS and FQNEAQ. CDR3 nucleotides: TGTGCCAGCAGCCCCACCGGTGGACAGGGCGGCACTGAAGCTTTCTTT. This codes for CASSPTGGQGGTEAFF.

This clonotype was seen repeatedly, ten times or more. The chain combines TRBV7-2 with TRBJ1-5; no definite D call. V lost 0 bases to trimming and J lost 10 bases, with 10 bases between them. Per the germline V gene, CDR1 is SGHTA and CDR2 is FQGNSA. The CDR3 runs to 13 residues. In nucleotides, the CDR3 is TGTGCCAGCAGCTTAGCGAGTTACGGACCCCAGCATTTT. It encodes CASSLASYGPQHF.

This clonotype was observed once. The chain has TRBV20-1 and TRBJ2-3; TRBD2 matches at 7 bases. Germline V CDR1 and CDR2: DFQATT, SNEGSKA (reference sequence). V gave up 1 base and J gave up 2 bases; unmatched junction bases: 6. The CDR3 covers 15 residues. The DNA for the CDR3 is TGCAGTGCTAGAGGGGGGGACTATTCCACAGATACGCAGTATTTT. Its protein is CSARGGDYSTDTQYF.

V and J are TRBV4-3 and TRBJ2-4; possibly TRBD2 for D (5 bases). The V end lost 0 bases, the J end lost 6 bases, and 12 bases lay between the germline ends. The V gene's germline CDR1 is LGHNA and CDR2 YSLEER. The CDR3 consists of 15 residues. The CDR3 coding sequence is TGCGCCAGCAGCCAAGAGGTGCTAGCCGGAAACATTCAGTACTTC. Translation: CASSQEVLAGNIQYF.